This T cell receptor beta chain was sequenced in a study of regulatory T cells in long-lasting Graves disease. Noted time point: newly diagnosed GD, antithyroid drugs for less than 3 months. From RNA extracted from PBMCs, the TCR library was made. Tubes containing EDTA received approximately 8.7 milliliters of drawn peripheral blood. Turning to this clonotype: Possible read error: a much larger clone is one base away.

Arm-PCR of CDR3 regions and iRepertoire HTBI primers were the basis on which TCR beta libraries were built. Each CDR3 protein is one row after TCRdb ran MiXCR on the multiplex PCR reads. The sample lists 550,000 to 600,000 distinct CDR3 sequences, about 16% occurring once. The CDR3 runs to 16 residues. Per the germline V gene, CDR1 is GTSNPN and CDR2 is SVGIG (reference sequence). In addition, the sample was reused for a study of T cells in Graves' hyperthyroidism and ophthalmopathy. That paper states: Absence of ophthalmopathy progression within 18 months defined stable Graves' hyperthyroidism. Most clonotypes expanded in the thyroid (above 0.001) were also present in blood. Through a model of 13 V-J features, ophthalmopathy was separated from stable hyperthyroidism.

This TCR was recovered from a man aged 18 to 29 with Graves disease. This rearrangement joins TRBV30 to TRBJ2-3, with TRBD2 matching 8 bases. The J call is doubtful: the DNA matches TRBJ2-5 better. The specimen was peripheral blood mononuclear cells (PBMCs), collected at new diagnosis, from a patient treated with antithyroid drugs. The CDR3 reads CAWNPGASGSLGTQYF. For the CDR3, the DNA is TGTGCCTGGAATCCTGGGGCTAGCGGGTCCCTCGGGACCCAGTACTTC.